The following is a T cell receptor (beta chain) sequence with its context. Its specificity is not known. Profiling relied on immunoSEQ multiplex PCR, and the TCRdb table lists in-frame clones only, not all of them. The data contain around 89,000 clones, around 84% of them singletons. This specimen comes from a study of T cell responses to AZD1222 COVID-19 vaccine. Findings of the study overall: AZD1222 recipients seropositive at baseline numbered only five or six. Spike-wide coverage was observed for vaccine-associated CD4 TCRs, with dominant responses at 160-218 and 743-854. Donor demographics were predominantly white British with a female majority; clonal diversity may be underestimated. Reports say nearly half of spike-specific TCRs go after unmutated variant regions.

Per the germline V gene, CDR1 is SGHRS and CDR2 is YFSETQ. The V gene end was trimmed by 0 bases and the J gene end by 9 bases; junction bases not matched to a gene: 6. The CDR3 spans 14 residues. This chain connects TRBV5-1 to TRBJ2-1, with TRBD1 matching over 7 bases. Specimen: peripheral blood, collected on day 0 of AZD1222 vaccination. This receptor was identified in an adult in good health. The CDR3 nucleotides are TGCGCCAGCAGCTTGGGACAGGGTTATGGTGAGCAGTTCTTC. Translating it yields CASSLGQGYGEQFF.